The 15 T cell receptor beta chains presented below share a single source sample, sequenced in a study of T-cell reconstitution after alpha-beta-depleted transplantation in children. Construction of the TCRbeta library involved unique molecular identifiers. Via MiXCR, TCRdb re-called the PCR reads, giving one row per CDR3 protein. The table lists 240,000 or so distinct CDR3 sequences, around 12% of them singletons. The sequences come from PBMCs from the stem cell graft donor, collected from the stem cell graft. The receptors were gathered from a human donor who donated a stem cell graft to a child with acute lymphoblastic leukemia.

The sample holds many counts of this clonotype. The chain has TRBV6-2 or TRBV6-3 and TRBJ2-1; 15 nucleotides match TRBD2. V gave up 2 bases and J gave up 7 bases; unmatched junction bases: 6. Germline CDR1 MNHEY, CDR2 SVGEGT. The CDR3 runs to 17 residues. The chain's CDR3 is CASSYNPGTSGRNEQFF. CDR3 nucleotide sequence: TGTGCCAGCAGTTACAACCCCGGGACTAGCGGGAGGAATGAGCAGTTCTTC.

This clonotype was seen repeatedly, ten times or more. The chain has TRBV27 and TRBJ2-1, with 11 bases matching TRBD1. Germline lookup yields CDR1 MNHEY and CDR2 SMNVEV (reference sequence). The V gene end was trimmed by 7 bases and the J gene end by 2 bases; junction bases not matched to a gene: 4. The CDR3 loop spans 15 amino acids. DNA of the CDR3: TGTGCCAGCACCCGGACAGGGGGCCCCTACAATGAGCAGTTCTTC. Its protein is CASTRTGGPYNEQFF.

The table lists this clonotype with many counts. The CDR3 sequence is CASSLKTSGTDTQYF. Written as DNA, the CDR3 is TGCGCCAGCAGCTTGAAGACTAGTGGCACAGATACGCAGTATTTT. The rearrangement uses TRBV5-1 and TRBJ2-3; weak D call: TRBD2 (6 bases). CDR1 SGHRS and CDR2 YFSETQ come from the germline V gene. This CDR3 is built from 15 residues. The V gene lost 1 base and the J gene lost 1 base, with 10 bases spanning the gap.

CDR3 amino acids: CASSQAGTSNQPQHF. CDR3 sequence (DNA): TGTGCCAGCAGCCAAGCCGGGACAAGCAATCAGCCCCAGCATTTT. The chain uses TRBV3-1 and TRBJ1-5; tentatively, D is TRBD1 (6 bases). With 1 base removed from V and 1 base from J, the gap between germline ends came to 8 bases. Germline CDR1 LGHDT, CDR2 YNNKEL (reference sequence). The CDR3 length is 15 residues.

This clonotype was detected ten times or more. The chain combines TRBV12-3 or TRBV12-4 with TRBJ1-6; weak D call: TRBD1 (6 bases). Trimming removed 4 bases from V and 4 bases from J, with 14 bases in between. The length of the CDR3 is 16 residues. The CDR3, as DNA: TGTGCCAGCAGTTACAGGCAAGGGGGTTATAATTCACCCCTCCACTTT. Its translation: CASSYRQGGYNSPLHF.

Ten or more counts support this clonotype. The V gene is TRBV5-1, the J gene TRBJ2-7; no definite D call. The CDR3 consists of 12 residues. Germline V lookup: CDR1 SGHRS, CDR2 YFSETQ. Here the CDR3 reads CASRQASYEQYF. CDR3 coding DNA: TGCGCGAGCCGGCAGGCTTCCTACGAGCAGTACTTC.

The sample holds a few counts of this clonotype. The chain has TRBV30 and TRBJ1-3, with 8 bases lining up with TRBD1. The V and J ends lost 5 bases and 1 base, in that order; junction bases with no gene match: 7. This CDR3 spans 15 amino acids. In germline, CDR1 is GTSNPN, CDR2 SVGIG (reference sequence). The CDR3 here is CAWGLDRASGNTIYF. Written as DNA, the CDR3 is TGTGCCTGGGGCTTGGACAGGGCATCTGGAAACACCATATATTTT.

This clonotype was observed many times. The chain couples TRBV20-1 to TRBJ2-3; the D is unclear. Germline CDR1 is DFQATT and CDR2 is SNEGSKA (reference sequence). Trimming cost V 4 bases and J 6 bases, with 14 bases left between them. The CDR3 is 13 amino acids. DNA of the CDR3: TGCAGTGCTACCGACGGATCCTCGGATACGCAGTATTTT. Translated: CSATDGSSDTQYF.

The chain carries TRBV5-1 and TRBJ1-2; 7 bases line up with TRBD1. CDR1 is SGHRS, CDR2 YFSETQ, per germline. J gave up 0 bases and V 7 bases, and 3 bases lay outside the gene matches. The CDR3 loop spans 13 amino acids. The chain's CDR3 is CASGTDPNYGYTF. The CDR3 DNA sequence: TGCGCCAGCGGGACAGATCCTAACTATGGCTACACCTTC.

This clonotype came up a few times. This chain joins TRBV5-1 and TRBJ1-3; D gene unclear. V lost 3 bases and J lost 4, with 20 bases in between. In germline, CDR1 is SGHRS, CDR2 YFSETQ. This CDR3 is built from 17 residues. CDR3 DNA: TGCGCCAGCAGCTCACATGAAATTTCGGCGGCCGGAAACACCATATATTTT. This translates into CASSSHEISAAGNTIYF.

The sample holds many counts of this clonotype. This chain links TRBV7-2 with TRBJ2-3, with 9 bases aligning to TRBD2. Germline CDR1 is SGHTA and CDR2 is FQGNSA. The CDR3 loop spans 15 amino acids. Unmatched junction bases numbered 3, after V lost 4 bases and J lost 1 base. The CDR3 region has the DNA TGTGCCAGCAGCTGGACTAGCGTAGGCACAGATACGCAGTATTTT. Translating gives CASSWTSVGTDTQYF.

In this sample, this clonotype turned up many times. This chain connects TRBV28 to TRBJ1-1; D is unresolved. The ends were cut back, 2 bases at V and 11 bases at J, with 9 bases in the middle. The V gene's germline CDR1 is MDHEN and CDR2 SYDVKM. This CDR3 comprises 11 residues. The DNA for the CDR3 is TGTGCCAGCAGTTTACGAGGCAGGGCTTTCTTT. Its protein product is CASSLRGRAFF.

This clonotype was seen many times. The chain combines TRBV10-1 with TRBJ2-7; D unclear. This CDR3 comprises 10 residues. Looked up from germline, CDR1 is WNHNN and CDR2 is SYGVQD (reference sequence). V gave up 7 bases and J gave up 3 bases, with 4 bases separating them. CDR3 region: CASKVYEQYF. CDR3 nucleotide sequence: TGCGCCAGCAAGGTCTACGAGCAGTACTTC.

This clonotype occurred many times. V usage is TRBV11-3 and J usage is TRBJ2-1; 10 nucleotides line up with TRBD2. Trimming took 5 bases from V and 6 from J; bases not matched to a gene: 13. This CDR3 is built from 17 residues. CDR1 is SGHNT, CDR2 YENEEA, per germline. The CDR3 spells CASSPRRVAGGPNEQFF. DNA of the CDR3: TGTGCCAGCAGCCCGCGTAGAGTAGCGGGAGGTCCCAATGAGCAGTTCTTC. Full variable domain (remainder filled in from reference TRBV11-3 and TRBJ2-1): EAGVVQSPRYKIIEKKQPVAFWCNPISGHNTLYWYLQNLGQGPELLIRYENEEAVDDSQLPKDRFSAERLKGVDSTLKIQPAELGDSAVYLCASSPRRVAGGPNEQFFGPGTRLTVL.

This clonotype was seen at least ten times. V and J are TRBV6-5 and TRBJ1-2, with a tentative D call TRBD1 (5 bases). The germline V gene has CDR1 MNHEY and CDR2 SVGAGI. CDR3 length: 13 residues. Trimming stripped 6 bases from V and 8 bases from J, with 16 bases between. Here the CDR3 DNA reads TGTGCCAGCAGGCGACAGTTACCTTGGGGCTACACCTTC. The encoded protein is CASRRQLPWGYTF.